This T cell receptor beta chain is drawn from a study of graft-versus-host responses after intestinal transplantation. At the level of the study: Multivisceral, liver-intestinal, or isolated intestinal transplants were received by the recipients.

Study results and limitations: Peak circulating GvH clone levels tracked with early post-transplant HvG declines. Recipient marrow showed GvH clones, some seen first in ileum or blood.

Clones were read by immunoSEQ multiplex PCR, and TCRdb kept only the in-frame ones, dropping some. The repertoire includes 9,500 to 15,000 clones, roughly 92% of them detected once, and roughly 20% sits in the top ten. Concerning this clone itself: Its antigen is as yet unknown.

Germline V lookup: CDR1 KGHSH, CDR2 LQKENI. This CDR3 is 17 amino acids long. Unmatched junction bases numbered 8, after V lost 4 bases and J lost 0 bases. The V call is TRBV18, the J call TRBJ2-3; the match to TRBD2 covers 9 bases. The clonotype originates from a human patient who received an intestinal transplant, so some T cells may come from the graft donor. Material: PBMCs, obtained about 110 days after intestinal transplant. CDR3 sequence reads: CASSRLAGFASTDTQYF. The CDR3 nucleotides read TGTGCCAGCTCACGCCTAGCGGGATTCGCTAGCACAGATACGCAGTATTTT.